This T cell receptor (beta chain) was sequenced in a study of cytomegalovirus exposure and HLA in healthy donors. Vbeta (60) and Jbeta (13) primers were used in the PCR. The repertoire was sequenced with immunoSEQ multiplex PCR; TCRdb's copy has only in-frame clones and lacks some. The listing contains 150,000 or so clones. The germline V and J ends were trimmed by 4 bases and 5 bases, with 14 bases remaining between them. Germline V gene data show CDR1 as LGHNA and CDR2 as YNFKEQ. The CDR3 runs 14 residues. The sequenced material came from PBMCs. The genes are TRBV4-2 and TRBJ1-2; D perhaps matches TRBD1 (6 bases). The TCR comes from a man between 18 and 35 years old in good health and CMV-seronegative. The CDR3 DNA reads TGTGCCAGCAGCCCAGTAGACAGGACATATGGCTACACCTTC. Protein product: CASSPVDRTYGYTF.